The 10 T cell receptor beta chains given below trace back to one sample, sequenced in a study of vaccination and CD4 T cells after COVID-19. An Oncomine TCR Beta short-read assay was used to sequence the DNA from cultured CD4+ T cells. TCRdb reprocessed the PCR reads with MiXCR, giving one entry per CDR3 protein. This sample has more than 20,000 distinct CDR3 sequences; roughly 40% occur once, and the top ten carry roughly a tenth. Their target antigens are unknown. The time point here: late sampling 161 to 241 days after vaccination in a few convalescent patients. As to treatment: approximately nine-day PBMC culture with coronavirus spike peptide pools or control peptides (ViraFEST assay). Sample: CD4+ T cells from blood, cultured in vitro, taken about 7 months after SARS-CoV-2 vaccination. The source is a human donor who had recovered from COVID-19.

The genes are TRBV20-1 and TRBJ1-2; D remains unclear. Germline CDR1 DFQATT, CDR2 SNEGSKA (reference sequence). CDR3 length equals 13 residues. V was cut by 7 bases and J by 6 bases, with 18 bases left in between. The CDR3 DNA is TGCAGTGATTATAGACCCGGTCGAGATGGCTACACCTTC. Encoded protein: CSDYRPGRDGYTF.

The J gene is TRBJ2-5, the V gene TRBV7-9; tentative D call: TRBD2 (6 bases). Germline assignment: CDR1 SEHNR and CDR2 FQNEAQ (reference sequence). The V and J ends lost 5 bases and 4 bases respectively, with 26 bases between them. The CDR3 sequence is 18 residues long. CDR3 loop: CASSQDLGRDLSRETQYF. The CDR3, as DNA: TGTGCCAGCAGCCAGGACTTGGGGCGGGACTTATCTCGAGAGACCCAGTACTTC.

The chain links TRBV6-5 to TRBJ1-6; D ambiguous. CDR1 MNHEY and CDR2 SVGAGI come from the germline V gene. The CDR3 is 15 residues long. V lost 3 bases to trimming and J lost 6 bases, with 12 bases between them. The CDR3 protein is CASSYWGDGNSPLHF. The CDR3, as DNA: TGTGCCAGCAGTTATTGGGGTGACGGTAATTCACCCCTCCACTTT.

This clonotype was picked up a small number of times. CDR3 sequence: CATSDPGTGGYEQYF. CDR3 DNA: TGTGCCACCAGTGACCCCGGGACAGGGGGCTACGAGCAGTACTTC. The gene calls are TRBV24-1 and TRBJ2-7; 11 nucleotides align to TRBD1. Per the germline V gene, CDR1 is KGHDR and CDR2 is SFDVKD. The CDR3 consists of 15 residues. J was trimmed by 3 bases and V by 4 bases; bases with no gene match: 4.

The chain combines TRBV6-4 with TRBJ1-5; tentatively, D is TRBD1 (6 bases). The ends were cut back, 0 bases at V and 9 bases at J, with 9 bases in the middle. The germline V gene encodes CDR1 MRHNA and CDR2 SNTAGT. The CDR3 is 13 residues long. CDR3 sequence reads: CASSDSGGGPQHF. In DNA, the CDR3 is TGTGCCAGCAGTGACTCGGGGGGCGGGCCCCAGCATTTT.

This clonotype was seen a handful of times. V gene TRBV10-1 combines with J gene TRBJ2-7; 7 nucleotides align to TRBD2. J lost 2 bases, V lost 0 bases, and 7 bases had no gene match. The CDR3 extends over 16 amino acids. Looked up from germline, CDR1 is WNHNN and CDR2 is SYGVQD (reference sequence). CDR3 DNA sequence: TGCGCCAGCAGTGAGTCTAGCGGGTCAACTACCTACGAGCAGTACTTC. The encoded protein is CASSESSGSTTYEQYF.

This clonotype was seen only once. This sequence joins TRBV20-1 and TRBJ2-1, with 8 bases lining up with TRBD2. The junction had 5 bases not matched to a gene; V was cut back by 6 bases and J by 4 bases. Germline values: CDR1 DFQATT, CDR2 SNEGSKA (reference sequence). The CDR3 loop spans 13 amino acids. The DNA for the CDR3 is TGCAGTGCCAATAGCGGGGTTTACAATGAGCAGTTCTTC. It translates to CSANSGVYNEQFF.

V usage is TRBV20-1 and J usage is TRBJ2-1; 11 positions agree with TRBD2. Germline CDR1 and CDR2: DFQATT and SNEGSKA (reference sequence). This CDR3 region has 18 residues. V lost 1 base and J lost 0; bases outside the gene matches: 8. In DNA, the CDR3 is TGCAGTGCTAGAGGGCTAGCGGGAGGCGGTAGCTCCTACAATGAGCAGTTCTTC. Protein product: CSARGLAGGGSSYNEQFF.

This clonotype was counted a few times. V usage is TRBV20-1 and J usage is TRBJ1-2, with 10 bases that match TRBD1. J gave up 2 bases and V 3 bases, and 3 bases lay outside the gene matches. CDR1 DFQATT and CDR2 SNEGSKA come from the germline V gene (reference sequence). The CDR3 is 14 residues long. CDR3 in DNA: TGCAGTGCTAGGTTGGACAGGGGGAACTATGGCTACACCTTC. Translating it yields CSARLDRGNYGYTF.

The CDR3, as DNA: TGTGCCAGCAGGTACGAGCAGATGGCTTTCTTT. Its protein product is CASRYEQMAFF. The V and J genes are TRBV6-5 and TRBJ1-1; D gene ambiguous. The V and J ends lost 6 bases and 11 bases respectively, with 13 bases between them. CDR1 is MNHEY, CDR2 SVGAGI, per germline. The CDR3 totals 11 residues.